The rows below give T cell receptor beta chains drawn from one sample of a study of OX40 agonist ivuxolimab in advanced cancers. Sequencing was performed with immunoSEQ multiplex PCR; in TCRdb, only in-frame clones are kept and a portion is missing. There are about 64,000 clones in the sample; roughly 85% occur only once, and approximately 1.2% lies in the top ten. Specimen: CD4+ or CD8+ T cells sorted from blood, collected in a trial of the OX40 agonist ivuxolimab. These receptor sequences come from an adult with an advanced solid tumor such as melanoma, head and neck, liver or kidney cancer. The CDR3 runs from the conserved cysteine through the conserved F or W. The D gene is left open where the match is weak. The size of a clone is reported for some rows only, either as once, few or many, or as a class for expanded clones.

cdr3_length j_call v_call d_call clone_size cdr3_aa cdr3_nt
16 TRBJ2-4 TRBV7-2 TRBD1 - CASSTGTGVAKNIQYF TGTGCCAGCAGCACCGGGACAGGGGTAGCCAAAAACATTCAGTACTTC
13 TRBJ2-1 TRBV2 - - CASSEGPYNEQFF TGTGCCAGCAGTGAAGGACCCTACAATGAGCAGTTCTTC
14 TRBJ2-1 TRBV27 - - CASIGGSSYNEQFF TGTGCCAGCATTGGGGGCAGCTCCTACAATGAGCAGTTCTTC
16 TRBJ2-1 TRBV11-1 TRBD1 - CASSLAVRGHRNEQFF TGTGCCAGCAGCTTAGCCGTCAGGGGGCATCGGAATGAGCAGTTCTTC
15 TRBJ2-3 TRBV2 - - CASSEEGLNTDTQYF TGTGCCAGCAGTGAAGAGGGACTGAACACAGATACGCAGTATTTT
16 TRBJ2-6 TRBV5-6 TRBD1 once CASSWDRNSGANVLTF TGTGCCAGCAGCTGGGACAGGAACTCTGGGGCCAACGTCCTGACTTTC
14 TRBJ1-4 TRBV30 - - CAWSARQYNEKLFF TGTGCCTGGAGTGCCAGACAGTATAATGAAAAACTGTTTTTT
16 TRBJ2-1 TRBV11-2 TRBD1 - CASSSRQGASYNEQFF TGTGCCAGCAGCTCCCGACAGGGGGCCTCCTACAATGAGCAGTTCTTC
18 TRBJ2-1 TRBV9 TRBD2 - CASSVVGGRELFDNEQFF TGTGCCAGCAGCGTAGTAGGAGGGCGGGAGTTATTCGACAATGAGCAGTTCTTC
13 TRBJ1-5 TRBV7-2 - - CASSLVGRQPQHF TGTGCCAGCAGCTTAGTCGGACGGCAGCCCCAGCATTTT
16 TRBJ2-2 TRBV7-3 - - CASSSSARGDTGELFF TGTGCCAGCAGCTCCTCTGCTCGGGGCGACACCGGGGAGCTGTTTTTT
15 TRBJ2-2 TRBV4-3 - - CASKRSRGNTGELFF TGCGCCAGCAAGAGGAGCAGGGGGAACACCGGGGAGCTGTTTTTT
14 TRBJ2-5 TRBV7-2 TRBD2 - CASSLAWEGETQYF TGTGCCAGCAGCTTAGCTTGGGAGGGAGAGACCCAGTACTTC
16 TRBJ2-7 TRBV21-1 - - CASSKAPRGAGPEQYF TGTGCCAGCAGCAAAGCACCCAGGGGAGCGGGACCCGAGCAGTACTTC
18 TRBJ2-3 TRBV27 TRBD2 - CASSLSWTSGTSTDTQYF TGTGCCAGCAGTTTATCGTGGACTAGCGGGACTAGCACAGATACGCAGTATTTT
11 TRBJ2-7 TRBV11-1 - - CASSARDEQYF TGTGCCAGCAGCGCCAGGGACGAGCAGTACTTC
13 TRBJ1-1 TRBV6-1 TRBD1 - CASSVLRDSQAFF TGTGCCAGCAGTGTCCTCCGGGACAGTCAAGCTTTCTTT
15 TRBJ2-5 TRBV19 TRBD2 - CASSSWTSGQETQYF TGTGCCAGTAGTTCCTGGACTAGCGGCCAAGAGACCCAGTACTTC
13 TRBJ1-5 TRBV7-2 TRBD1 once CASSLTGEQPQHF TGTGCCAGCAGCCTCACAGGGGAGCAGCCCCAGCATTTT
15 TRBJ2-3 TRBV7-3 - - CASSLFPPPTDTQYF TGTGCCAGCAGCTTGTTCCCACCCCCCACAGATACGCAGTATTTT
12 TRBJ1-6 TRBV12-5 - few CASGQGDSPLHF TGTGCTAGTGGCCAGGGCGATTCACCCCTCCACTTT
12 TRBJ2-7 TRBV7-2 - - CASSLGSYEQYF TGTGCCAGCAGCTTAGGTTCGTACGAGCAGTACTTC
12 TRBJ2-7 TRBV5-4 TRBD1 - CASSRDRGEQYF TGTGCCAGCAGCCGCGACAGGGGCGAGCAGTACTTC
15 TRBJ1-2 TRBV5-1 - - CASSLVIQGDYGYTF TGCGCCAGCAGCTTGGTGATTCAGGGTGACTATGGCTACACCTTC
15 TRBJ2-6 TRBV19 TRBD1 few CASSSVGTGGNVLTF TGTGCCAGTAGTAGTGTAGGGACAGGGGGGAACGTCCTGACTTTC
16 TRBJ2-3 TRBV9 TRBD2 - CASSARAGMSTDTQYF TGTGCCAGCAGCGCTAGAGCGGGGATGAGCACAGATACGCAGTATTTT
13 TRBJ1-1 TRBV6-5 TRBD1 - CASSYLDRGEAFF TGTGCCAGCAGTTACCTGGACAGGGGTGAAGCTTTCTTT
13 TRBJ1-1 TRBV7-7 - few CASSSDGMAEAFF TGTGCTAGCAGCTCGGACGGCATGGCTGAAGCTTTCTTT
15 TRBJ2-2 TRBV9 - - CASSATVSGTGELFF TGTGCCAGCAGCGCGACAGTTTCGGGCACCGGGGAGCTGTTTTTT
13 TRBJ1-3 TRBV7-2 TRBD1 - CASSRDRGDTIYF TGTGCCAGCAGCCGGGACAGGGGTGACACCATATATTTT
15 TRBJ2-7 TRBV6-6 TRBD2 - CASSYSGSGAYEQYF TGTGCCAGCAGTTACTCCGGGAGCGGGGCCTACGAGCAGTACTTC
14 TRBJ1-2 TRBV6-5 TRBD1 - CASSYGTGGYGYTF TGTGCCAGCAGTTACGGGACAGGGGGCTATGGCTACACCTTC
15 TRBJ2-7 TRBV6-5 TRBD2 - CASSPQAGGAYEQYF TGTGCCAGCAGTCCGCAAGCGGGGGGAGCCTACGAGCAGTACTTC
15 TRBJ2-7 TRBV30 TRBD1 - CAWKPQVGTGGEQYF TGTGCCTGGAAGCCCCAGGTAGGGACAGGGGGCGAGCAGTACTTC
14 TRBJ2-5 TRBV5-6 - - CASSSWGREETQYF TGTGCCAGCAGCTCCTGGGGCAGGGAAGAGACCCAGTACTTC
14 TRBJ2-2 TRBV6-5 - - CASSRDGNTGELFF TGTGCCAGCAGCCGGGACGGAAACACCGGGGAGCTGTTTTTT
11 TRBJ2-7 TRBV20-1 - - CSAPDRREQYF TGCAGTGCACCAGACCGGAGGGAGCAGTACTTC
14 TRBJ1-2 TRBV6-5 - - CASSPFSAGSGYTF TGTGCCAGCAGCCCCTTCTCGGCAGGATCGGGCTACACCTTC
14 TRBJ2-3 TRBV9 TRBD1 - CASSTRTGLDTQYF TGTGCCAGCAGCACCAGGACAGGGCTGGATACGCAGTATTTT
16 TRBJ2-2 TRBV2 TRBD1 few CASSSGTGGAGGELFF TGTGCCAGCAGCTCCGGGACAGGGGGCGCGGGCGGGGAGCTGTTTTTT